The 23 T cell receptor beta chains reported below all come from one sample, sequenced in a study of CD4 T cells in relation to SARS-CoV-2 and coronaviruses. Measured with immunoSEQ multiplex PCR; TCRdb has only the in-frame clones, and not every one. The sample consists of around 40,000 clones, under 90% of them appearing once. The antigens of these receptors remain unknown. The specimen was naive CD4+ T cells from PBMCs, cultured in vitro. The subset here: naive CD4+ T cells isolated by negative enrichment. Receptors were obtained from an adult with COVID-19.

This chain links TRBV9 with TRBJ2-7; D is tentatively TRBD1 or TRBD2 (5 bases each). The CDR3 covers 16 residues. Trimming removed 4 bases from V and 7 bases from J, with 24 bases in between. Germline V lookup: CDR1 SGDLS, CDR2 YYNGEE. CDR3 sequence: CASSPPGGRGTGEQYF. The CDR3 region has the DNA TGTGCCAGCAGCCCCCCTGGGGGTAGGGGCACTGGGGAGCAGTACTTC.

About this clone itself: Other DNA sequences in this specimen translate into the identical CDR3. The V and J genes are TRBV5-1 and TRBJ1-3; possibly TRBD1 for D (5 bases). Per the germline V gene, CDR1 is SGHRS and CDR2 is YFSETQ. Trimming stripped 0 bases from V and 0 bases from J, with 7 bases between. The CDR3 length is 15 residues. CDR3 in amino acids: CASSLGGTSGNTIYF. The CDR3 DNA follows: TGCGCCAGCAGCTTGGGGGGGACCTCTGGAAACACCATATATTTT.

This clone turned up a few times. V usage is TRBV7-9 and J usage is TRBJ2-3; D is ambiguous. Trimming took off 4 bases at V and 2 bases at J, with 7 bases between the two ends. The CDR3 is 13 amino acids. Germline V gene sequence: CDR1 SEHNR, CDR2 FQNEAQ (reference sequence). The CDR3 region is CASSWQSTDTQYF. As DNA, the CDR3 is TGTGCCAGCAGCTGGCAGTCCACAGATACGCAGTATTTT.

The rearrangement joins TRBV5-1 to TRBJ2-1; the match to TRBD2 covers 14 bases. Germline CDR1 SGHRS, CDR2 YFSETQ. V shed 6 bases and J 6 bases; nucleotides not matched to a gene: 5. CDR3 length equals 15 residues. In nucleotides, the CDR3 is TGCGCCAGCACGGGACTAGCGGGAGTCCCCAATGAGCAGTTCTTC. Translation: CASTGLAGVPNEQFF.

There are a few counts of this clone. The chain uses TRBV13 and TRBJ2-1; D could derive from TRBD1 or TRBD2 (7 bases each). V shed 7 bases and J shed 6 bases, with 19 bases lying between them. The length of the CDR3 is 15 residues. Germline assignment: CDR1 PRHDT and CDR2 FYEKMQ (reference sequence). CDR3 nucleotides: TGTGCCAGCACCAGGGGGTCCAGCGGGGTCAATGAGCAGTTCTTC. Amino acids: CASTRGSSGVNEQFF.

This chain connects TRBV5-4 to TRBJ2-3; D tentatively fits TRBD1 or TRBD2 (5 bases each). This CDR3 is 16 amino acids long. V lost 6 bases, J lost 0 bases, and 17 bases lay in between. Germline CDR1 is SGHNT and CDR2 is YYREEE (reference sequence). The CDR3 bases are TGTGCCAGCATCCCTCGGGGCTTAAAAAGCACAGATACGCAGTATTTT. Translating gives CASIPRGLKSTDTQYF.

The CDR3 reads CASSQEGAGNQPQHF. CDR3 sequence (DNA): TGTGCCAGCAGCCAAGAAGGGGCTGGTAATCAGCCCCAGCATTTT. The V gene is TRBV4-2, the J gene TRBJ1-5; tentative D call: TRBD1 (5 bases). Germline loops: CDR1 LGHNA, CDR2 YNFKEQ. The ends were cut back, 0 bases at V and 4 bases at J, with 10 bases in the middle. CDR3 length: 15 amino acids.

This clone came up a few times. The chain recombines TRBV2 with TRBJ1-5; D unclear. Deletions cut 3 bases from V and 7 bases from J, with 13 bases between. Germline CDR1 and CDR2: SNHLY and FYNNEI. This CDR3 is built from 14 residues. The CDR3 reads CASSEGRSGQPQHF. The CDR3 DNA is TGTGCCAGCAGTGAGGGGAGGTCCGGGCAGCCCCAGCATTTT.

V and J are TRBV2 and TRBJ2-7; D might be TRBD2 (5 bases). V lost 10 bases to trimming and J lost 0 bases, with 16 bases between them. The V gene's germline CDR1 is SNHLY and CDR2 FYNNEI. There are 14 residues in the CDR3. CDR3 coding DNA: TGTGCCACCCGGGCGGGCAGTCTCTCCTACGAGCAGTACTTC. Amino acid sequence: CATRAGSLSYEQYF.

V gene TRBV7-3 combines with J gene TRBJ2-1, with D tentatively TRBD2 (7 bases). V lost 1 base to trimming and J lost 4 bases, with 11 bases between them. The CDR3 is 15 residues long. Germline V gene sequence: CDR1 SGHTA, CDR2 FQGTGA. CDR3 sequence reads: CASSLIRGAYNEQFF. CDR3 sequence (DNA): TGTGCCAGCAGCTTAATACGGGGGGCGTACAATGAGCAGTTCTTC.

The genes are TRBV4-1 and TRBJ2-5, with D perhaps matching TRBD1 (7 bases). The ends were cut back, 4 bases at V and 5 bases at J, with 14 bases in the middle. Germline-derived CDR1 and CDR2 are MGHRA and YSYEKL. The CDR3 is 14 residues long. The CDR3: CASSLQSGGETQYF. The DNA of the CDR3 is TGCGCCAGCAGCCTCCAATCAGGGGGGGAGACCCAGTACTTC.

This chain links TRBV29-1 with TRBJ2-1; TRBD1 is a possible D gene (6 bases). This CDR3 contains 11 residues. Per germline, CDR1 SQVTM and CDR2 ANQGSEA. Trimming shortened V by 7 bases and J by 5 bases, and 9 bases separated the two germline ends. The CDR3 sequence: CSGGQNNEQFF. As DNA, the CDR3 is TGCAGCGGTGGACAGAACAATGAGCAGTTCTTC.

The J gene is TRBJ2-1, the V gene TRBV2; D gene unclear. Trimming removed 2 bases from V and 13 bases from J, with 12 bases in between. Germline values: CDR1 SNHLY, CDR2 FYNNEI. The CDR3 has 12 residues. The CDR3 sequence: CASSESISSQFF. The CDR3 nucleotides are TGTGCCAGCAGTGAATCTATAAGTTCTCAGTTCTTC.

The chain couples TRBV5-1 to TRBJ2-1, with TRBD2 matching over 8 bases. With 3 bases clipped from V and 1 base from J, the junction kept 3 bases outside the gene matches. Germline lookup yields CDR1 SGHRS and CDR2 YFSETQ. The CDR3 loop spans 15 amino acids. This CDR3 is CASSSTSGSYNEQFF. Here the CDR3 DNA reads TGCGCCAGCAGCTCTACTAGCGGTTCCTACAATGAGCAGTTCTTC.

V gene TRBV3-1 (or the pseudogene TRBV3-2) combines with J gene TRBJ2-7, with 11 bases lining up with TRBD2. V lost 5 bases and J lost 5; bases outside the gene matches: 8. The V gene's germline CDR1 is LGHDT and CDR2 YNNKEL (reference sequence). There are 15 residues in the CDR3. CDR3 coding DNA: TGTGCCAGCAGCACCACTAGCGGGAGTTGGGACGAGCAGTACTTC. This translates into CASSTTSGSWDEQYF.

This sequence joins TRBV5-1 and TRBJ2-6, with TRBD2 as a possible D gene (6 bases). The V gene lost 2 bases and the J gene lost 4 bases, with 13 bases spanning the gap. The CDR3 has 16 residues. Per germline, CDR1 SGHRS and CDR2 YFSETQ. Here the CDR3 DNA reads TGCGCCAGCAGCTTAGGAGGGGCGAGGGGGGCCAACGTCCTGACTTTC. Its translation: CASSLGGARGANVLTF.

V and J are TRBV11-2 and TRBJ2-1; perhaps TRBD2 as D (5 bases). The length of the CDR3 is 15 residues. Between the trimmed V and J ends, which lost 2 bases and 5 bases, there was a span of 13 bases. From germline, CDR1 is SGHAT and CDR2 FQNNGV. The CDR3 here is CASSLTAGNNNEQFF. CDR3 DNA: TGTGCCAGCAGCTTAACGGCGGGCAATAACAATGAGCAGTTCTTC.

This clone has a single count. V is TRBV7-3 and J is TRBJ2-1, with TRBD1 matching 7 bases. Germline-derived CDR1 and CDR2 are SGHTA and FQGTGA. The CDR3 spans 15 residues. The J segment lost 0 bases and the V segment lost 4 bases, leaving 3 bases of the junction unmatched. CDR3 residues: CASSSTGSSYNEQFF. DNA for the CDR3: TGTGCCAGCAGCTCGACAGGGAGCTCCTACAATGAGCAGTTCTTC.

CDR3 DNA sequence: TGTGCCAGCAGCGTCGGACAGGTACGCTCTGGGGCCAACGTCCTGACTTTC. Amino acid sequence: CASSVGQVRSGANVLTF. The chain has TRBV27 and TRBJ2-6; TRBD1 agrees at 7 bases. CDR1 is MNHEY, CDR2 SMNVEV, per germline (reference sequence). The CDR3 spans 17 residues. Unmatched junction bases numbered 8, after V lost 6 bases and J lost 0 bases. The entire variable domain, with the rest obtained from reference TRBV27 and TRBJ2-6, is as follows: EAQVTQNPRYLITVTGKKLTVTCSQNMNHEYMSWYRQDPGLGLRQIYYSMNVEVTDKGDVPEGYKVSRKEKRNFPLILESPSPNQTSLYFCASSVGQVRSGANVLTFGAGSRLTVL.

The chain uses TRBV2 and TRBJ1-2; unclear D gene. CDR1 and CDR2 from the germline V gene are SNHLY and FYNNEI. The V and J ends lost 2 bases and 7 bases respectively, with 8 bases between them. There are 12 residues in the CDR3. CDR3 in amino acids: CASSETLGGYTF. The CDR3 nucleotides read TGTGCCAGCAGTGAAACATTGGGTGGCTACACCTTC.

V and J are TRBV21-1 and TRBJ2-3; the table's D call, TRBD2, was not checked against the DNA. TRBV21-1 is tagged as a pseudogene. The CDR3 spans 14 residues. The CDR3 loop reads CASSRLRRGLGQYF. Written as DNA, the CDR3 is TGTGCCAGCAGCAGGCTCAGGAGGGGCCTTGGGCAGTATTTT.

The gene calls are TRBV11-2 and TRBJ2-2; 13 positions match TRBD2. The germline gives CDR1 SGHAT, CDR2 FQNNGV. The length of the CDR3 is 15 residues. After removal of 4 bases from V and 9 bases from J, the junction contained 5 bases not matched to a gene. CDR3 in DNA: TGTGCCAGCAGCTCGACTAGCGGGGGGCACCGGGAGCTGTTTTTT. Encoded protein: CASSSTSGGHRELFF. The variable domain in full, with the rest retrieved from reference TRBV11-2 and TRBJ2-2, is EAGVAQSPRYKIIEKRQSVAFWCNPISGHATLYWYQQILGQGPKLLIQFQNNGVVDDSQLPKDRFSAERLKGVDSTLKIQPAKLEDSAVYLCASSSTSGGHRELFFGEGSRLTVL.

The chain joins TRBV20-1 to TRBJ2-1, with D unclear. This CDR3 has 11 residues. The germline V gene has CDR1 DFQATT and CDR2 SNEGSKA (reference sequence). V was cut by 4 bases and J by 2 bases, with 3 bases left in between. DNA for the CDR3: TGCAGTGCTACGGCCTACAATGAGCAGTTCTTC. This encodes CSATAYNEQFF.